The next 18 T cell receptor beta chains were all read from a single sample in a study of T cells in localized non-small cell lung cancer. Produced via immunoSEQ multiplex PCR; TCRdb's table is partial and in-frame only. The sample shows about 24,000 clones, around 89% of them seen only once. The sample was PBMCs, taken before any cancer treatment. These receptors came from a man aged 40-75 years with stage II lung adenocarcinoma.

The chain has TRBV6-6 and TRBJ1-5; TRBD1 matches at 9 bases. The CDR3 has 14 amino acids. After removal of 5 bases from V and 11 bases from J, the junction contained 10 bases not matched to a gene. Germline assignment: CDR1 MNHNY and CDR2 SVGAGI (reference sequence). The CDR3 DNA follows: TGTGCCAGCAGTCCGGACAGGGGCTATAGCGCCCAGCATTTT. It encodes CASSPDRGYSAQHF.

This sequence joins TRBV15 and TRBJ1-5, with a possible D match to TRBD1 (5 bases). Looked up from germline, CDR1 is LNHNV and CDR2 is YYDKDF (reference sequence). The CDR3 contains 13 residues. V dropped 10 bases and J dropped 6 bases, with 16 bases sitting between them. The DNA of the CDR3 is TGTGCCAGCGGGGCCCCCCAAGGTCAGCCCCAGCATTTT. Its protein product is CASGAPQGQPQHF.

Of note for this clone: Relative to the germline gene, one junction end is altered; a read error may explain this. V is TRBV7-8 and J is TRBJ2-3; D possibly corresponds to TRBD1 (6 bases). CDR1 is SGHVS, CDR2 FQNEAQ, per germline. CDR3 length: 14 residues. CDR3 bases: TGTGCCAACAGCCCAAACACAGGGACAGATACGCAGTATTTT. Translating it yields CANSPNTGTDTQYF.

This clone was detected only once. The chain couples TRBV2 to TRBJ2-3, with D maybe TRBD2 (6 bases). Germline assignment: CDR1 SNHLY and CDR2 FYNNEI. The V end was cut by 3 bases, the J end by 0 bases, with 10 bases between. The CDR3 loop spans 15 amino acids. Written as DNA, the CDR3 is TGTGCCAGCAGTGATGGCGGGGCCAGCACAGATACGCAGTATTTT. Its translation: CASSDGGASTDTQYF.

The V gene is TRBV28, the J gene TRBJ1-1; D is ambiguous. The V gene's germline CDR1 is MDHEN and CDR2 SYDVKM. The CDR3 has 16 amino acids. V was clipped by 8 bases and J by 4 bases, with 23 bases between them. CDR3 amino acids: CASRVHTSLHGTEAFF. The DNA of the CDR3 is TGTGCCAGCCGCGTACACACTTCACTCCATGGCACTGAAGCTTTCTTT.

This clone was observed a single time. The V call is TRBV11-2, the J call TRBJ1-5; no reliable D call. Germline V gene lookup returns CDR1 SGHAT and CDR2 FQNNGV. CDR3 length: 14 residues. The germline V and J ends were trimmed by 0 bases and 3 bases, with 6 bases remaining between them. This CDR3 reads CASSLDGNNQPQHF. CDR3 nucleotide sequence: TGTGCCAGCAGCTTAGATGGGAACAATCAGCCCCAGCATTTT.

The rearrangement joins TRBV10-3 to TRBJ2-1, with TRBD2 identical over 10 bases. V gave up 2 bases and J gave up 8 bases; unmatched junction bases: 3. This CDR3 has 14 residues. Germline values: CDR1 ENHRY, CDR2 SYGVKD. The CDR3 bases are TGTGCCATCAGTGAGAGGCTAGCGGGAGATGAGCAGTTCTTC. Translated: CAISERLAGDEQFF.

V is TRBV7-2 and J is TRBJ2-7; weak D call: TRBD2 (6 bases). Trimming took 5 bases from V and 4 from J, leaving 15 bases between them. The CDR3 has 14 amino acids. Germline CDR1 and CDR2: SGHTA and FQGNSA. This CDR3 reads CASSQVAGRYEQYF. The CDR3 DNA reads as TGTGCCAGCAGCCAGGTGGCGGGGAGGTACGAGCAGTACTTC.

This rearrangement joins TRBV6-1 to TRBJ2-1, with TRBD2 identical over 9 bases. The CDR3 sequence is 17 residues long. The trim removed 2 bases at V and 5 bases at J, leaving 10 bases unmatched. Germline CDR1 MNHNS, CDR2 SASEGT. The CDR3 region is CASSERTSVPPHNEQFF. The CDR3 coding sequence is TGTGCCAGCAGTGAAAGGACTAGCGTCCCCCCACACAATGAGCAGTTCTTC.

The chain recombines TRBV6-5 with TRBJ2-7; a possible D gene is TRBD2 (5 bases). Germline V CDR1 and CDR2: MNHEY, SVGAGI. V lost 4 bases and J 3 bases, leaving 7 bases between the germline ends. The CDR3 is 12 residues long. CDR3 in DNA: TGTGCCAGCAGTTTAGGACTCTACGAGCAGTACTTC. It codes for CASSLGLYEQYF.

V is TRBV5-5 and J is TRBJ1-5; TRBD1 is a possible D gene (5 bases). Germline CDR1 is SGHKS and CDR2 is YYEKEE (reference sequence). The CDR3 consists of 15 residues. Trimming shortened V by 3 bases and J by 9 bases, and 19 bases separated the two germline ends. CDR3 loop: CASSSHVGAGGPQHF. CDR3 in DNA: TGTGCCAGCAGCTCGCACGTCGGGGCCGGAGGGCCCCAGCATTTT.

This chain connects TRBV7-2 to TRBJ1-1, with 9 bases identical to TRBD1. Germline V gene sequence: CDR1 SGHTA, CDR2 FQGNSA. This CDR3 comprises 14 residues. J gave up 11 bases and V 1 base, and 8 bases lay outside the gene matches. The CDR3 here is CASSLVVTGGFAFF. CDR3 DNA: TGTGCCAGCAGCTTAGTCGTGACAGGGGGGTTTGCTTTCTTT.

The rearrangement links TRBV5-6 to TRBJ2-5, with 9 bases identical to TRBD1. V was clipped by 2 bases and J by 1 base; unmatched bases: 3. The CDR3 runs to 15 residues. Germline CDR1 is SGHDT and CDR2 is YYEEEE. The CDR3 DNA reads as TGTGCCAGCAGCTTCGGACAGGGGCGCCAAGAGACCCAGTACTTC. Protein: CASSFGQGRQETQYF.

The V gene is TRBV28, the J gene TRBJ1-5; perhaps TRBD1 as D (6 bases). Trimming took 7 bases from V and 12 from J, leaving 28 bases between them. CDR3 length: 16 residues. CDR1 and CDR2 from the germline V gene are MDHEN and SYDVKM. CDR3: CASTPPNRVGVDVQHF. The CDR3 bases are TGTGCCAGCACCCCCCCCAACAGGGTAGGGGTGGACGTCCAGCATTTT.

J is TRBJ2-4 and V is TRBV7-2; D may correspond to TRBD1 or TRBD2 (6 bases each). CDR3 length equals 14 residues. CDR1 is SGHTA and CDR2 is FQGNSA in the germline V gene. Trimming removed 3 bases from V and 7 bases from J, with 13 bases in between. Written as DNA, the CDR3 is TGTGCCAGCAGCTTGAGTGGGGGGCTTAACATTCAGTACTTC. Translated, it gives CASSLSGGLNIQYF.

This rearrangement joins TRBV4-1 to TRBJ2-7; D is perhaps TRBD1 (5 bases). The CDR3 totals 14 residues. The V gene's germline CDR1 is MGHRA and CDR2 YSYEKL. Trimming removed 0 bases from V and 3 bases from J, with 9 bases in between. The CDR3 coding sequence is TGCGCCAGCAGCCAAGAAAGACAGATCTACGAGCAGTACTTC. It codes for CASSQERQIYEQYF.

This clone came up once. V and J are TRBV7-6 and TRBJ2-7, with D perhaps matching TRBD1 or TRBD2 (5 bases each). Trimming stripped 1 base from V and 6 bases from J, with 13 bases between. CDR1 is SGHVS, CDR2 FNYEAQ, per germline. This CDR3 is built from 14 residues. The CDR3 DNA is TGTGCCAGCAGCTTAGTTGAGGGGCAGGGCGAGCAGTACTTC. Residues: CASSLVEGQGEQYF. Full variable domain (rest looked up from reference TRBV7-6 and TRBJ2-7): GAGVSQSPRYKVTKRGQDVALRCDPISGHVSLYWYRQALGQGPEFLTYFNYEAQQDKSGLPNDRFSAERPEGSISTLTIQRTEQRDSAMYRCASSLVEGQGEQYFGPGTRLTVT.

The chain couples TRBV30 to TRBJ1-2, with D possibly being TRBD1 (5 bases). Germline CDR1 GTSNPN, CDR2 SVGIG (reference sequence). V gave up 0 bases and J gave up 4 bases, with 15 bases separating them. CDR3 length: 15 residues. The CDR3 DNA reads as TGTGCCTGGAGTGTCTCCAGGGTGGTAAGCTATGGCTACACCTTC. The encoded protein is CAWSVSRVVSYGYTF.